These T cell receptor beta chains were read from a single sample in a study of regulatory dendritic cells for organ transplantation. Produced via immunoSEQ multiplex PCR; TCRdb's table is partial and in-frame only. The sample carries roughly 28,000 clones, 80% to 85% recorded once. Specimen: naive CD4+ T cells from blood. Receptors were obtained from a human donor in good health. CDR3s include the opening cysteine and the closing phenylalanine or tryptophan. Fields, in order: CDR3 protein, CDR3 length, J gene, V gene.

cdr3_aa: CASSLGLAGYTDTQYF; cdr3_length: 16; j_call: TRBJ2-3; v_call: TRBV19
cdr3_aa: CASSSRQLETQYF; cdr3_length: 13; j_call: TRBJ2-5; v_call: TRBV5-5
cdr3_aa: CASRAQPSGSNQPQHF; cdr3_length: 16; j_call: TRBJ1-5; v_call: TRBV19
cdr3_aa: CASRLGETQYF; cdr3_length: 11; j_call: TRBJ2-5; v_call: TRBV6-1
cdr3_aa: CASSARDRGNTIYF; cdr3_length: 14; j_call: TRBJ1-3; v_call: TRBV5-8
cdr3_aa: CASSPRTHISTDTQYF; cdr3_length: 16; j_call: TRBJ2-3; v_call: TRBV7-9
cdr3_aa: CASSTSGTGTEQYF; cdr3_length: 14; j_call: TRBJ2-7; v_call: TRBV19
cdr3_aa: CASSPSTGSWYGYTF; cdr3_length: 15; j_call: TRBJ1-2; v_call: TRBV5-1
cdr3_aa: CASSGGVGGGRTEAFF; cdr3_length: 16; j_call: TRBJ1-1; v_call: TRBV2
cdr3_aa: CASSQPRTGTPKNIQYF; cdr3_length: 17; j_call: TRBJ2-4; v_call: TRBV4-1
cdr3_aa: CASIPGTVLAKNIQYF; cdr3_length: 16; j_call: TRBJ2-4; v_call: TRBV6-4
cdr3_aa: CASSQGLAGGRAKNIQYF; cdr3_length: 18; j_call: TRBJ2-4; v_call: TRBV4-1
cdr3_aa: CASSEDWPARNSPLHF; cdr3_length: 16; j_call: TRBJ1-6; v_call: TRBV7-9
cdr3_aa: CASSASGQPRTGELFF; cdr3_length: 16; j_call: TRBJ2-2; v_call: TRBV2
cdr3_aa: CASSLDRAEQPQHF; cdr3_length: 14; j_call: TRBJ1-5; v_call: TRBV6-1
cdr3_aa: CASSLVGTGRNLEQYF; cdr3_length: 16; j_call: TRBJ2-7; v_call: TRBV7-9
cdr3_aa: CASSGRVEGANVLTF; cdr3_length: 15; j_call: TRBJ2-6; v_call: TRBV19
cdr3_aa: CASSLAFNEKLFF; cdr3_length: 13; j_call: TRBJ1-4; v_call: TRBV5-1
cdr3_aa: CASRNPGTGTNEQFF; cdr3_length: 15; j_call: TRBJ2-1; v_call: TRBV6-1
cdr3_aa: CASSPQEFTNEKLFF; cdr3_length: 15; j_call: TRBJ1-4; v_call: TRBV18
cdr3_aa: CASSVGRGGGNEKLFF; cdr3_length: 16; j_call: TRBJ1-4; v_call: TRBV9
cdr3_aa: CASSKGQGRETQYF; cdr3_length: 14; j_call: TRBJ2-5; v_call: TRBV7-2
cdr3_aa: CASSPSGGTLYGYTF; cdr3_length: 15; j_call: TRBJ1-2; v_call: TRBV4-3
cdr3_aa: CASSSQGAENIQYF; cdr3_length: 14; j_call: TRBJ2-4; v_call: TRBV5-1
cdr3_aa: CASSFQGGTSGGNPYGYTF; cdr3_length: 19; j_call: TRBJ1-2; v_call: TRBV2
cdr3_aa: CASSTGARNTEAFF; cdr3_length: 14; j_call: TRBJ1-1; v_call: TRBV2
cdr3_aa: CASTMTGNTEAFF; cdr3_length: 13; j_call: TRBJ1-1; v_call: TRBV11-3
cdr3_aa: CASSPEGGAYEQYF; cdr3_length: 14; j_call: TRBJ2-7; v_call: TRBV5-4
cdr3_aa: CASSVAGGAGGLYNEQFF; cdr3_length: 18; j_call: TRBJ2-1; v_call: TRBV9
cdr3_aa: CATSRPGTGETQYF; cdr3_length: 14; j_call: TRBJ2-5; v_call: TRBV15
cdr3_aa: CSVEATSGGARETQYF; cdr3_length: 16; j_call: TRBJ2-5; v_call: TRBV29-1
cdr3_aa: CASSPRVTTNYGYTF; cdr3_length: 15; j_call: TRBJ1-2; v_call: TRBV5-4
cdr3_aa: CASSPTGLGETQYF; cdr3_length: 14; j_call: TRBJ2-5; v_call: TRBV7-7
cdr3_aa: CARGGGPNEQFF; cdr3_length: 12; j_call: TRBJ2-1; v_call: TRBV25-1
cdr3_aa: CASSRGGRSEQFF; cdr3_length: 13; j_call: TRBJ2-1; v_call: TRBV7-8
cdr3_aa: CASSPGTDNSPLHF; cdr3_length: 14; j_call: TRBJ1-6; v_call: TRBV6-1
cdr3_aa: CASSVVPEGNSPLHF; cdr3_length: 15; j_call: TRBJ1-6; v_call: TRBV9
cdr3_aa: CASSFPGQSYNEQFF; cdr3_length: 15; j_call: TRBJ2-1; v_call: TRBV5-1
cdr3_aa: CASSHPPGAASTDTQYF; cdr3_length: 17; j_call: TRBJ2-3; v_call: TRBV4-1
cdr3_aa: CASRGHEQYF; cdr3_length: 10; j_call: TRBJ2-7; v_call: TRBV25-1
cdr3_aa: CASSPREGVYGYTF; cdr3_length: 14; j_call: TRBJ1-2; v_call: TRBV9
cdr3_aa: CASSFQGLAGVSSLFF; cdr3_length: 16; j_call: TRBJ2-2; v_call: TRBV13
cdr3_aa: CASSVEVAGGPAYNEQFF; cdr3_length: 18; j_call: TRBJ2-1; v_call: TRBV9
cdr3_aa: CASSLFQGQTYNSPLHF; cdr3_length: 17; j_call: TRBJ1-6; v_call: TRBV5-6
cdr3_aa: CASSWENYEQYF; cdr3_length: 12; j_call: TRBJ2-7; v_call: TRBV7-8
cdr3_aa: CASSSLSAGKTQYF; cdr3_length: 14; j_call: TRBJ2-5; v_call: TRBV7-8
cdr3_aa: CASSFAEGNEQFF; cdr3_length: 13; j_call: TRBJ2-1; v_call: TRBV6-6